The 10 T cell receptor beta chains listed next were all sequenced from one sample in a study of Ad26.COV2.S vaccination and SARS-CoV-2 variants. The protocol was immunoSEQ multiplex PCR, while the TCRdb copy is restricted to in-frame clones and leaves out a portion. The data show about 350,000 clones, about 85% seen once. Stated treatment: around 19 received Ad26.COV2.S at low or high dose, single or two shots; five or six received placebo; per-sample allocation not given. The study sampled participants on day 63 after the first vaccine or placebo injection. Source: peripheral blood, taken in a trial of Ad26.COV2.S vaccine versus placebo. All receptors derive from a person between 18 and 59 years old who received the Ad26.COV2.S COVID-19 vaccine or a placebo.

This clone appeared once. The CDR3 spells CASSLARVANTGELFF. CDR3 nucleotides: TGTGCCAGCAGCCTGGCTAGGGTAGCGAACACCGGGGAGCTGTTTTTT. The chain is built from TRBV2 and TRBJ2-2, with D unresolved. The CDR3 is 16 amino acids. CDR1 SNHLY and CDR2 FYNNEI come from the germline V gene. With 6 bases removed from V and 0 bases from J, the gap between germline ends came to 14 bases.

This chain uses TRBV18 with TRBJ2-1; maybe TRBD1 (6 bases). The CDR3 sequence is 16 residues long. In germline, CDR1 is KGHSH, CDR2 LQKENI. Trimming shortened V by 2 bases and J by 0 bases, and 11 bases separated the two germline ends. CDR3 in DNA: TGTGCCAGCTCACCATTTGGGGGCGCCTCCTACAATGAGCAGTTCTTC. Protein sequence: CASSPFGGASYNEQFF.

The rearrangement links TRBV29-1 to TRBJ2-7, with 11 bases matching TRBD1. Germline values: CDR1 SQVTM, CDR2 ANQGSEA. The ends lost 4 bases at V and 2 bases at J; junction bases unmatched: 10. This CDR3 has 16 residues. For the CDR3, the DNA is TGCAGCGTTGCCGGGACAGGGGGTTTCAGGACCTACGAGCAGTACTTC. Translation: CSVAGTGGFRTYEQYF.

The chain links TRBV18 to TRBJ2-2, with D unclear. CDR1 is KGHSH, CDR2 LQKENI, per germline. The CDR3 has 11 residues. The ends were cut back, 5 bases at V and 5 bases at J, with 3 bases in the middle. The CDR3 sequence is CASSTTGELFF. For the CDR3, the DNA is TGTGCCAGCTCAACGACCGGGGAGCTGTTTTTT.

V is TRBV4-2 and J is TRBJ1-2; 8 positions match TRBD1. Germline CDR1 reads LGHNA; CDR2 reads YNFKEQ. The CDR3 has 15 amino acids. V lost 4 bases, J lost 7 bases, and 11 bases stayed unmatched. DNA for the CDR3: TGTGCCAGCAGCCGAGGAGGACAGGGTAACCCTGGCTACACCTTC. Its protein product is CASSRGGQGNPGYTF.

The V and J genes are TRBV28 and TRBJ2-4, with D unclear. The CDR3 totals 12 residues. Germline CDR1 is MDHEN and CDR2 is SYDVKM. Trimming left V 2 bases short and J 1 base short, with 0 bases between. The CDR3 DNA is TGTGCCAGCAGTTTAGCCAAAAACATTCAGTACTTC. It is translated as CASSLAKNIQYF.

This clone was recorded a few times. The chain employs TRBV30 and TRBJ1-2; tentative D call: TRBD1 (5 bases). Trimming removed 0 bases from V and 2 bases from J, with 10 bases in between. Germline CDR1 is GTSNPN and CDR2 is SVGIG (reference sequence). The CDR3 covers 14 residues. The CDR3: CAWSVQPGNYGYTF. The CDR3 coding sequence is TGTGCCTGGAGTGTACAACCAGGGAACTATGGCTACACCTTC. The full variable domain, with the rest looked up from reference TRBV30 and TRBJ1-2, is SQTIHQWPATLVQPVGSPLSLECTVEGTSNPNLYWYRQAAGRGLQLLFYSVGIGQISSEVPQNLSASRPQDRQFILSSKKLLLSDSGFYLCAWSVQPGNYGYTFGSGTRLTVV.

CDR3 in DNA: TGTGCCAGCAGCTCCCGGGACAGGGGACACAATGAGCAGTTCTTC. Amino acids: CASSSRDRGHNEQFF. V and J are TRBV11-2 and TRBJ2-1; 10 bases fit TRBD1. The germline gives CDR1 SGHAT, CDR2 FQNNGV. V shed 4 bases, J shed 5 bases, and the junction held 5 bases outside the gene matches. The CDR3 has 15 residues.

This chain joins TRBV4-1 and TRBJ1-6, with TRBD1 matching 7 bases. Germline V lookup: CDR1 MGHRA, CDR2 YSYEKL. The J segment lost 3 bases and the V segment lost 4 bases, leaving 12 bases of the junction unmatched. The CDR3 runs 18 residues. The CDR3 reads CASSLADRVGFYNSPLHF. The DNA of the CDR3 is TGCGCCAGCAGCCTAGCCGACAGGGTGGGTTTCTATAATTCACCCCTCCACTTT.

This clone was counted many times. The chain couples TRBV24-1 to TRBJ2-1, with 9 bases aligning to TRBD2. V dropped 4 bases and J dropped 4; count of bases not matched to a gene: 7. The CDR3 is made up of 16 amino acids. Germline assignment: CDR1 KGHDR and CDR2 SFDVKD. The CDR3 protein is CATSDPRLAGYNEQFF. The CDR3, as DNA: TGTGCCACCAGTGACCCCAGGCTAGCGGGATACAATGAGCAGTTCTTC.